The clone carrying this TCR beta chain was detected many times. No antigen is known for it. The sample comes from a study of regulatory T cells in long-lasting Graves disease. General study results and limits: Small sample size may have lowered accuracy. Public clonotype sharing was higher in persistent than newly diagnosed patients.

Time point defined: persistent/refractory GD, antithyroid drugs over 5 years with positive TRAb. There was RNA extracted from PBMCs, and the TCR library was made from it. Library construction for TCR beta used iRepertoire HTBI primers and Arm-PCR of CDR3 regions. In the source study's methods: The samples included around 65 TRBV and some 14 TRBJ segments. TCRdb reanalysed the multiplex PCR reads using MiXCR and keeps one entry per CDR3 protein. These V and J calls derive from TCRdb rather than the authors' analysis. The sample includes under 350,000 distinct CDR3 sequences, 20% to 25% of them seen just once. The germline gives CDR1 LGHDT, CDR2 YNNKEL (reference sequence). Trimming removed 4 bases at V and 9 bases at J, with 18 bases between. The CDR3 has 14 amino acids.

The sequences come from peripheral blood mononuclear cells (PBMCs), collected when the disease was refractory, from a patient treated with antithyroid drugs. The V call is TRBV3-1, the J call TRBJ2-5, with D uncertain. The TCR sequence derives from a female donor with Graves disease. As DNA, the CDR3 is TGTGCCAGCAGCCCCTCGGCCCAAGGATCAGCCCAGTACTTC. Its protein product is CASSPSAQGSAQYF.